This T cell receptor (beta chain) was sequenced in a study of CD8+ T cells in alopecia areata. From alopecia areata patients, lesional scalp punch biopsies and peripheral blood were collected. Extracted RNA was reverse transcribed, and the resulting cDNA served as sequencing template. Some clones are missing from TCRdb's copy, which holds only in-frame ones; the method was immunoSEQ multiplex PCR. The sample lists around 140,000 clones, approximately 50% occurring once. Germline V gene lookup returns CDR1 SGHVS and CDR2 FQNEAQ. CDR3 size: 15 residues. V lost 1 base to trimming and J lost 4 bases, with 11 bases between them.

This clonotype originated in a human donor with alopecia areata. Material: CD4+ T cells sorted from blood, obtained at week 0. The chain joins TRBV7-8 to TRBJ1-5; D might be TRBD1 (6 bases). The CDR3 DNA follows: TGTGCCAGCAGCTTAGGTTCGGACAGAAATCAGCCCCAGCATTTT. Protein sequence: CASSLGSDRNQPQHF.